These 26 T cell receptor beta chains came from one sample sequenced in a study of CD8 T cells in Susac syndrome. Random hexamers were used to reverse transcribe the RNA input (roughly 0.5 to 1 ug). TCRdb re-derived calls from the immunoSEQ multiplex PCR reads in MiXCR, one entry per CDR3 protein. The sample yields around 80,000 distinct CDR3 sequences, 80% to 95% seen once. Sequences were obtained from CD8+ T cells from PBMCs. Receptors originate from a human donor with Susac syndrome.

This rearrangement joins TRBV2 to TRBJ1-5, with 8 bases lining up with TRBD1. The CDR3 sequence is 14 residues long. Trimming took 4 bases from V and 1 from J; bases not matched to a gene: 0. In germline, CDR1 is SNHLY, CDR2 FYNNEI. CDR3 protein: CASSGDRSNQPQHF. In DNA form, the CDR3 reads TGTGCCAGCAGTGGGGACAGGAGCAATCAGCCCCAGCATTTT.

This chain uses TRBV14 with TRBJ2-7, with D perhaps TRBD2 (6 bases). Per the germline V gene, CDR1 is SGHDN and CDR2 is FVKESK. The CDR3 spans 17 residues. The V and J ends lost 4 bases and 0 bases respectively, with 19 bases between them. DNA for the CDR3: TGTGCCAGCAGCCCCCAAATGGGCGGGAAGAGCTCCTACGAGCAGTACTTC. Protein: CASSPQMGGKSSYEQYF.

The gene calls are TRBV11-2 and TRBJ1-2, with a possible D match to TRBD1 (5 bases). CDR3 length: 16 residues. In germline, CDR1 is SGHAT, CDR2 FQNNGV. Trimming took 2 bases from V and 8 from J, leaving 21 bases between them. The CDR3 sequence: CASSLLGGAEASGYTF. The CDR3 DNA follows: TGTGCCAGCAGCTTATTGGGCGGGGCGGAGGCGTCGGGCTACACCTTC.

The V and J genes are TRBV3-1 and TRBJ2-1, with D perhaps matching TRBD1 (6 bases). Germline CDR1 and CDR2: LGHDT and YNNKEL (reference sequence). V was cut by 1 base and J by 8 bases, with 6 bases left in between. This CDR3 region has 12 residues. In DNA form, the CDR3 reads TGTGCCAGCAGCCAAGGGACAGATGAGCAGTTCTTC. Translated, it gives CASSQGTDEQFF.

The chain couples TRBV6-5 to TRBJ1-5; D might be TRBD1 (5 bases). V was trimmed by 6 bases and J by 3 bases, leaving 15 bases between them. The CDR3 covers 15 residues. The germline CDR1 and CDR2 sequences are MNHEY and SVGAGI. For the CDR3, the DNA is TGTGCCAGCAGCCTCCGCCGGGGACTCAATCAGCCCCAGCATTTT. Its translation: CASSLRRGLNQPQHF.

The chain is built from TRBV10-1 and TRBJ2-3; D tentatively reads TRBD1 or TRBD2 (6 bases each). The V end was cut by 4 bases, the J end by 4 bases, with 9 bases between. Looked up from germline, CDR1 is WNHNN and CDR2 is SYGVQD (reference sequence). This CDR3 spans 13 amino acids. CDR3 DNA sequence: TGCGCCAGCAGTGGGGGGGCGGCAGATACGCAGTATTTT. Translated: CASSGGAADTQYF.

V gene TRBV29-1 combines with J gene TRBJ2-3; perhaps TRBD2 as D (6 bases). Germline CDR1 and CDR2: SQVTM and ANQGSEA. The CDR3 covers 14 residues. V was shortened by 4 bases and J by 2 bases, with 13 bases between the two germline ends. The CDR3 loop is CSVGLGGPTDTQYF. For the CDR3, the DNA is TGCAGCGTTGGACTCGGGGGTCCCACAGATACGCAGTATTTT.

This clonotype was seen just once. The chain employs TRBV6-5 and TRBJ1-1; D gene uncertain. V shed 7 bases and J shed 2 bases, with 11 bases lying between them. Germline V CDR1 and CDR2: MNHEY, SVGAGI. This CDR3 has 13 residues. CDR3 nucleotide sequence: TGTGCCAGCAAGGCGGACGCAAACACTGAAGCTTTCTTT. Its translation: CASKADANTEAFF.

The V call is TRBV30, the J call TRBJ2-1; tentatively, D is TRBD2 (5 bases). Germline loops: CDR1 GTSNPN, CDR2 SVGIG (reference sequence). V gave up 0 bases and J gave up 3 bases, with 12 bases separating them. This CDR3 contains 15 residues. The CDR3 bases are TGTGCCTGGAGTGTGGATGGCGGGTACTACAATGAGCAGTTCTTC. Protein sequence: CAWSVDGGYYNEQFF.

The chain links TRBV7-9 to TRBJ2-1; D may be TRBD2 (5 bases). The CDR3 has 15 residues. The V end was cut by 0 bases, the J end by 0 bases, with 6 bases between. Germline V gives CDR1 SEHNR, CDR2 FQNEAQ (reference sequence). CDR3 loop: CASSLAGNSYNEQFF. The CDR3 coding sequence is TGTGCCAGCAGCTTAGCCGGGAACTCCTACAATGAGCAGTTCTTC.

The rearrangement joins TRBV7-9 to TRBJ2-1; 9 bases align to TRBD2. CDR1 SEHNR and CDR2 FQNEAQ come from the germline V gene (reference sequence). V lost 0 bases, J lost 0 bases, and 9 bases stayed unmatched. This CDR3 is 19 amino acids long. DNA for the CDR3: TGTGCCAGCAGCTTAGCTAGCGGGGGTCCACGGAGCTCCTACAATGAGCAGTTCTTC. This encodes CASSLASGGPRSSYNEQFF.

V is TRBV7-9 and J is TRBJ2-1; the D gene is possibly TRBD1 (5 bases). Germline-derived CDR1 and CDR2 are SEHNR and FQNEAQ (reference sequence). V lost 1 base and J 7 bases, leaving 14 bases between the germline ends. This CDR3 comprises 15 residues. The CDR3 bases are TGTGCCAGCAGCTTAGTTGGTGGGGCAGAAAATGAGCAGTTCTTC. Protein product: CASSLVGGAENEQFF.

The V and J genes are TRBV30 and TRBJ2-3; D ambiguous. The V gene lost 2 bases and the J gene lost 2 bases, with 5 bases spanning the gap. Per the germline V gene, CDR1 is GTSNPN and CDR2 is SVGIG (reference sequence). The CDR3 runs 12 residues. The CDR3 region has the DNA TGTGCCTGGAGTCCCCTCACAGATACGCAGTATTTT. Amino acids: CAWSPLTDTQYF.

V usage is TRBV7-9 and J usage is TRBJ2-1, with TRBD1 as a possible D gene (5 bases). The V end lost 8 bases, the J end lost 8 bases, and 16 bases lay between the germline ends. This CDR3 region has 13 residues. Per the germline V gene, CDR1 is SEHNR and CDR2 is FQNEAQ (reference sequence). The CDR3 DNA sequence: TGTGCCAGCCAACCAGGGTATGGGGATGAGCAGTTCTTC. Amino acid sequence: CASQPGYGDEQFF.

The chain couples TRBV27 to TRBJ2-7; tentatively, D is TRBD1 (6 bases). The germline CDR1 and CDR2 sequences are MNHEY and SMNVEV (reference sequence). The CDR3 totals 13 residues. Trimming took off 6 bases at V and 1 base at J, with 10 bases between the two ends. CDR3 amino acids: CASRSQGSYEQYF. CDR3 nucleotides: TGTGCCAGCAGGAGCCAGGGGTCCTACGAGCAGTACTTC.

This sequence joins TRBV7-8 and TRBJ2-5; D uncertain. The V end was cut by 5 bases, the J end by 5 bases, with 6 bases between. Germline CDR1 SGHVS, CDR2 FQNEAQ. The CDR3 is 11 amino acids. CDR3 in DNA: TGTGCCAGCAGCGCAAGGGAGACCCAGTACTTC. Its protein is CASSARETQYF.

The rearrangement joins TRBV20-1 to TRBJ2-1; D could derive from TRBD1 or TRBD2 (6 bases each). Trimming stripped 0 bases from V and 8 bases from J, with 17 bases between. The CDR3 runs to 15 residues. Germline values: CDR1 DFQATT, CDR2 SNEGSKA (reference sequence). The CDR3 bases are TGCAGTGCTAGAGATCGGGGGCAGGGTAACGATGAGCAGTTCTTC. It encodes CSARDRGQGNDEQFF.

V gene TRBV30 combines with J gene TRBJ2-7, with D possibly TRBD1 on 5 matching bases. V dropped 8 bases and J dropped 3 bases, with 14 bases sitting between them. This CDR3 comprises 12 residues. Germline CDR1 reads GTSNPN; CDR2 reads SVGIG (reference sequence). CDR3 loop: CAGTTGDYEQYF. In DNA, the CDR3 is TGTGCCGGTACCACAGGAGACTACGAGCAGTACTTC.

The gene calls are TRBV25-1 and TRBJ2-1; D is uncertain. The germline V and J ends were trimmed by 3 bases and 7 bases, with 13 bases remaining between them. The CDR3 spans 14 residues. Per germline, CDR1 MGHDK and CDR2 SYGVNS. DNA of the CDR3: TGTGCCAGCAGTGACGAACGCCGATGGAATGAGCAGTTCTTC. This translates into CASSDERRWNEQFF.

The chain links TRBV2 to TRBJ2-5; D is ambiguous. CDR1 and CDR2 from the germline V gene are SNHLY and FYNNEI. V dropped 3 bases and J dropped 5 bases, with 10 bases sitting between them. CDR3 size: 13 residues. CDR3 loop: CASSEPHGETQYF. CDR3 DNA: TGTGCCAGCAGTGAGCCTCATGGGGAGACCCAGTACTTC.

The CDR3 reads CASGLAVSYNEQFF. In DNA form, the CDR3 reads TGTGCCAGTGGCCTAGCGGTCTCCTACAATGAGCAGTTCTTC. This chain uses TRBV19 with TRBJ2-1; 7 positions agree with TRBD2. V shed 8 bases and J 0 bases; nucleotides not matched to a gene: 4. CDR1 and CDR2 (germline): LNHDA, SQIVND (reference sequence). This CDR3 is built from 14 residues.

This rearrangement joins TRBV14 to TRBJ2-7; 9 nucleotides match TRBD2. Per the germline V gene, CDR1 is SGHDN and CDR2 is FVKESK. This CDR3 contains 16 residues. J gave up 5 bases and V 6 bases, and 14 bases lay outside the gene matches. The CDR3 here is CASSHLLAGAKNEQYF. The CDR3 DNA sequence: TGTGCCAGCAGTCATTTATTAGCGGGAGCGAAGAACGAGCAGTACTTC. The variable domain in full, completed from reference TRBV14 and TRBJ2-7, reads EAGVTQFPSHSVIEKGQTVTLRCDPISGHDNLYWYRRVMGKEIKFLLHFVKESKQDESGMPNNRFLAERTGGTYSTLKVQPAELEDSGVYFCASSHLLAGAKNEQYFGPGTRLTVT.

The rearrangement uses TRBV13 and TRBJ2-7; TRBD2 matches 9 bases. Trimming removed 5 bases from V and 0 bases from J; junction bases left unmatched: 20. Germline V CDR1 and CDR2: PRHDT, FYEKMQ (reference sequence). The CDR3 has 20 residues. This CDR3 reads CASSPSGLPRSGGYSYEQYF. The CDR3 nucleotides are TGTGCCAGCAGCCCCTCGGGCCTTCCAAGGAGCGGGGGGTACTCCTACGAGCAGTACTTC.

The chain recombines TRBV28 with TRBJ2-3; 9 nucleotides match TRBD1. Per the germline V gene, CDR1 is MDHEN and CDR2 is SYDVKM. V shed 5 bases, J shed 3 bases, and the junction held 9 bases outside the gene matches. The CDR3 contains 16 residues. The chain's CDR3 is CASSPIPGTGTDTQYF. The CDR3 DNA reads as TGTGCCAGCAGTCCGATCCCCGGGACAGGGACAGATACGCAGTATTTT.

This sequence joins TRBV29-1 and TRBJ2-7; D may be TRBD1 (5 bases). V lost 4 bases, J lost 5 bases, and 12 bases lay in between. The CDR3 length is 12 residues. Germline CDR1 and CDR2: SQVTM and ANQGSEA. The DNA for the CDR3 is TGCAGCGTTGGATCAGGCAGGGACGAGCAGTACTTC. Translation gives CSVGSGRDEQYF.

The chain links TRBV18 to TRBJ1-4; 10 nucleotides align to TRBD1. Per germline, CDR1 KGHSH and CDR2 LQKENI. This CDR3 has 17 amino acids. V was pared by 3 bases and J by 2 bases, with 6 bases of the junction left unmatched. The CDR3, as DNA: TGTGCCAGCTCACCCAAGGACAGGGGGGCCACTAATGAAAAACTGTTTTTT. It is translated as CASSPKDRGATNEKLFF.